A selection of T cell receptor beta chains follows, all from one sample in a study of blood T cell repertoires in COVID-19. This table comes from immunoSEQ multiplex PCR, and its TCRdb copy is limited to in-frame clones, with some not included. The table includes roughly 100,000 clones, roughly 90% detected once. Input material: peripheral blood. The receptors here all came from a woman aged 55-69 years with acute or convalescent COVID-19. CDR3s leave out the opening cysteine and the closing phenylalanine or tryptophan. The order of the fields is V gene, J gene, clone size, CDR3 protein. Not all rows give a size; the values are once, few, many and, for expanded clones, a class.

>TRBV6-2/TRBV6-3|TRBJ1-1|.
AGSLTPHRGLNTEAF
>TRBV6-1|TRBJ2-1|.
ASSETGGAYNEQF
>TRBV15|TRBJ1-1|.
ATSRGPLQNTEAF
>TRBV18|TRBJ1-6|.
ASSGGQDNSPLH
>TRBV19|TRBJ1-2|.
ASSAPGLNYGYT
>TRBV7-3|TRBJ2-1|.
ASSEKTRGTVGIDNEQF
>TRBV3-1/TRBV3-2|TRBJ1-5|.
ASSQIPGANQPQH
>TRBV6-5|TRBJ1-5|.
ASSPDRVPFRPQH
>TRBV5-4|TRBJ2-1|.
ASSPGTSGGNEQF
>TRBV30|TRBJ1-5|once
ACTGGGQPQH
>TRBV18|TRBJ2-7|.
ASSQDSYEQY
>TRBV29-1|TRBJ2-1|.
SGKKGNEQF
>TRBV2|TRBJ2-7|.
ASSEQAGGLGEQY
>TRBV6-5|TRBJ2-1|.
ASSPYMAPDREQF
>TRBV30|TRBJ1-2|.
AWSVQASYGYT
>TRBV30|TRBJ2-3|.
AWSGLPGSGIGDTQY
>TRBV14|TRBJ2-1|.
ASSLSGTSGYEQF
>TRBV14|TRBJ2-7|.
ASSRRGGYSSYEQY
>TRBV7-3|TRBJ2-1|once
ASSTGTNNEQF
>TRBV21-1|TRBJ1-2|.
ASSKERGYYGYT
>TRBV15|TRBJ2-3|.
ATSRGGASGISTDTQY
>TRBV7-2|TRBJ2-1|few
ASSSLALISYNEQF
>TRBV3-1/TRBV3-2|TRBJ2-4|.
ASSQPGGRAKNIQY
>TRBV29-1|TRBJ1-1|.
SVVRGARGTEAF
>TRBV5-4|TRBJ1-3|once
ASRDSTSGNTIY
>TRBV7-6|TRBJ2-2|.
ASSLAGTGNTGELF
>TRBV21-1|TRBJ2-1|.
ASGLAGHTGNEQF
>TRBV10-1|TRBJ2-2|.
ASSPGTGGPGELF
>TRBV6-5|TRBJ2-1|once
ASSYLTTSGNNEQF
>TRBV7-2|TRBJ1-6|.
ASSLMGRRSPLH
>TRBV3-1/TRBV3-2|TRBJ2-2|.
ASSQDSLSGRGTGELF
>TRBV5-1|TRBJ1-1|.
ASSLDGGEGTEAF
>TRBV5-4|TRBJ2-1|.
ASSSRKTSGRSNEQF